The sequence of this TCR beta chain was determined in a study of CXCR3-negative and CXCR3-positive naive CD8 T cells (dated by TCRdb to between 2019 and 2020). At the level of the whole study: In total, roughly 140 million TRB reads were obtained, which works out to roughly 1.5 +/- 0.3 million reads per library. Diversity and physicochemical repertoire analyses were performed on approximately 10 donors pooled from two independent experiments. The TRBV-TRBJ cluster analysis covered naive subsets from about 5 donors and memory cells from 3 donors. The paper's findings and limits, for the study overall: Because CXCR3 expression was partially decreased after cryopreservation, freshly isolated PBMCs were used for most assays. TRB CDR3s from CXCR3-positive naive cells showed higher hydrophobicity (lower Kidera factor 4), lower energy, and higher strength and volume indices than CXCR3-negative naive cells. Both naive subsets had comparably high repertoire diversity, while memory CD8+ T cells had much lower repertoire diversity. TRBV-TRBJ usage was similar between naive CXCR3-negative and CXCR3-positive cells from the same donor, while memory cells showed distinct patterns. Surface CD5, linked to self-reactivity in mice, was comparable between naive subsets; TCR interaction strength was therefore also inferred from TRB CDR3 physicochemical properties.

For each CD8+ T cell subset, flow sorting was done in triplicate, and 310,000 or so cells per subset went directly into RLT lysis buffer. To exclude memory contaminants, naive CD8+ T cells were stringently defined as CD45RO-CCR7+CD27+CD95-. Peripheral blood mononuclear cells were isolated from buffy coats by standard density gradient centrifugation. Naive CXCR3-negative and CXCR3-positive CD8+ T cells were flow-sorted on a FACSAria III. Total RNA was extracted from sorted cells using an RNeasy Mini Kit. CDR1 and CDR2 (SGHVS, FNYEAQ) derive from the germline V gene. There are 17 amino acids in the CDR3, from cysteine to phenylalanine inclusive. No nucleotide data were recorded. On this clonotype: Its cognate antigen has yet to be identified.

Sequencing instrument: NextSeq 550. The Human TCR Profiling Kit (MiLaboratory) was used to prepare UMI-labeled 5' RACE TRB cDNA libraries. cDNA synthesis used the entire amount of extracted RNA, and PCR amplification then used the entire amount of cDNA produced. Libraries were prepared in parallel with an identical number of PCR cycles. Regarding the original processing steps: MIGEC and MiXCR extracted about 48,000 +/- 9,800 unique UMI-labeled TRB cDNA molecules per library, requiring at least two reads per UMI. Each library averaged about 37,000 +/- 9,700 functional in-frame TRB CDR3 nucleotide clonotypes without stop codons. After downsampling to 5000 UMI-labeled TRB molecules per sample, diversity metrics, including normalized Shannon-Wiener and Chao1, were computed in VDJtools. For the central five CDR3 residues, VDJtools calculated physicochemical properties weighted by clonotype size, namely interaction energy, strength, volume and Kidera factor 4. Following TCRdb reprocessing, every CDR3 protein sequence forms one entry, and DNA is not provided. None of the V and J calls come from the authors' own analysis; TCRdb made them. The sample's own table lists 150,000 to 180,000 distinct CDR3 sequences. The top ten clones comprise 0.49% of the sample.

Sequenced: naive CXCR3+ CD8+ T cells from blood. The cell subset or site label for this specimen denotes: CD45RO-CCR7+CD27+CD95- naive CD8+ T cells expressing CXCR3 (TNR3+). The sequence was collected from a human donor in good health. Some clones in this sample may be carry-over from other donors' samples. The V gene is TRBV7-6 and the J gene is TRBJ2-5; the D call of TRBD2 rests on TCRdb alone, since no DNA is present to check it. The CDR3 region: CASSPSVVEGWQETQYF.